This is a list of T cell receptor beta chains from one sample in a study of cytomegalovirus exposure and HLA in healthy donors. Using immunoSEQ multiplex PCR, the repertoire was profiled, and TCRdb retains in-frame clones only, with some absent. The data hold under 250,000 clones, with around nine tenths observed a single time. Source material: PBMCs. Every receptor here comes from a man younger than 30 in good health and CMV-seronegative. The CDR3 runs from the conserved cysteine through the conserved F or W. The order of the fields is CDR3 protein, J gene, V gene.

CASSSQGAGNTIYF,TRBJ1-3,TRBV2
CASSLAGYRDQPQHF,TRBJ1-5,TRBV7-2
CASSLDNSINSPLHF,TRBJ1-6,TRBV5-4
CASSFGTGGANEQFF,TRBJ2-1,TRBV27
CASTFYLAGETQYF,TRBJ2-5,TRBV28
CASSQSRTSGIYNEQFF,TRBJ2-1,TRBV7-2
CASSIGTGAYEQYF,TRBJ2-7,TRBV11-3
CASSPRFLGTSGGFEQFF,TRBJ2-1,TRBV7-8
CASSLDPYSAYEQYF,TRBJ2-7,TRBV5-5
CASSRGGQGLTYEQYF,TRBJ2-7,TRBV19
CASSEFQRVTRPEKLFF,TRBJ1-4,TRBV2
CASSQDRGAYNEQFF,TRBJ2-1,TRBV7-2
CASSSPRGEDEQYF,TRBJ2-7,TRBV11-3
CASSRGGAGSYEQYF,TRBJ2-7,TRBV19
CASSQTTGTVATNEKLFF,TRBJ1-4,TRBV4-3
CASRAEQGLLPQQYF,TRBJ2-7,TRBV28
CASSSVYGYTF,TRBJ1-2,TRBV28
CASSVGSSWELFF,TRBJ2-2,TRBV9
CASSLNLAFPYNEQFF,TRBJ2-1,TRBV7-2
CASSQGWRARTEAFF,TRBJ1-1,TRBV4-1
CASSETGPWTEAFF,TRBJ1-1,TRBV6-5
CASSFVGGPNWVDNEQFF,TRBJ2-1,TRBV7-9
CASSGGTSGATSTDTQYF,TRBJ2-3,TRBV9
CASSFRDTQYF,TRBJ2-3,TRBV11-2
CASSLVILTSGSHEQFF,TRBJ2-1,TRBV7-2
CASSLGTGKGLTEAFF,TRBJ1-1,TRBV27
CASSNGQEMGEQYF,TRBJ2-7,TRBV19
CASSQEQGFYGYTF,TRBJ1-2,TRBV4-1
CASSSSQGLPGEQYF,TRBJ2-7,TRBV5-6
CASKRQGLRDTQYF,TRBJ2-3,TRBV27
CASSTQTGGGEKLFF,TRBJ1-4,TRBV9
CASDRTGGQNEQFF,TRBJ2-1,TRBV28
CASSPRGALSYEQYF,TRBJ2-7,TRBV9
CASSYGTDLYEQYF,TRBJ2-7,TRBV6-6
CASTLGAEQYF,TRBJ2-7,TRBV6-5
CASSRPGQGSYNEQFF,TRBJ2-1,TRBV5-5
CASSLGLANEQYF,TRBJ2-7,TRBV13
CASSEGLAGVKSDEQYF,TRBJ2-7,TRBV6-4
CASSTGGSYNSPLHF,TRBJ1-6,TRBV14
CATSRASGTGDYEQYF,TRBJ2-7,TRBV15
CASSLGHTSYEQYF,TRBJ2-7,TRBV7-2
CASSLSNEQFF,TRBJ2-1,TRBV28
CASSTSGTDNYGYTF,TRBJ1-2,TRBV7-2
CAITGGLGGYTF,TRBJ1-2,TRBV10-3
CAWSWTSGGEGFF,TRBJ2-1,TRBV30
CASSLSGFSTDTQYF,TRBJ2-3,TRBV7-2
CASRPGGNTDTQYF,TRBJ2-3,TRBV18
CAWSVSRSLGGELFF,TRBJ2-2,TRBV30
CASSPGGGREYGYTF,TRBJ1-2,TRBV9
CASSQDLAVNYGYTF,TRBJ1-2,TRBV4-3
CASSTSGASDNEQFF,TRBJ2-1,TRBV5-1